This is a list of T cell receptor beta chains from one sample in a study of cytomegalovirus exposure and HLA in healthy donors. Using immunoSEQ multiplex PCR, the repertoire was profiled, and TCRdb retains in-frame clones only, with some absent. The data contain around 110,000 clones, roughly three quarters of them singletons. The specimen was PBMCs. The receptors shown here come from a woman aged 18-29 years in good health and CMV-seronegative. The CDR3 runs from the conserved cysteine through the conserved F or W. The order of the fields is V gene, clone size, D gene, J gene, CDR3 DNA, CDR3 protein. D genes are given only for firm matches. A clone size is listed for some rows: how often the clone was seen (once, few, many), or a class if it is expanded.

TRBV7-9,-,TRBD1,TRBJ1-3,TGTGCCAGCAGCTCATCCGGGACAGGGGTATTCTCTCTCGGTTTT,CASSSSGTGVFSLGF
TRBV5-4,-,-,TRBJ1-1,TGTGCCAGCAGCTTGGCGGACTTGGACACTGAAGCTTTCTTT,CASSLADLDTEAFF
TRBV2,few,TRBD2,TRBJ2-5,TGTGCCAGCAGTGACGGGACTAGCGGGGAGCAAGAGACCCAGTACTTC,CASSDGTSGEQETQYF
TRBV9,-,TRBD1,TRBJ2-1,TGTGCCAGCAGCCCCCGTGGGACAGGGGGTTACAATGAGCAGTTCTTC,CASSPRGTGGYNEQFF
TRBV5-1,few,TRBD1,TRBJ1-2,TGCGCCAGCAGCTTGACCGGGACAGGGGGCCTCTATGGCTACACCTTC,CASSLTGTGGLYGYTF
TRBV7-2,-,-,TRBJ2-7,TGTGCCAGCAGCTTCGCAGCTGAGGGTCTGTACGAGCAGTACTTC,CASSFAAEGLYEQYF
TRBV4-1,-,TRBD1,TRBJ2-5,TGCGCCAGCAGCCAAAGCGACAGGGGGCTTCAAGAGACCCAGTACTTC,CASSQSDRGLQETQYF
TRBV7-9,-,-,TRBJ1-2,TGTGCCAGCAGCTTAGCTGAGGACAATCTCCTAGGCTATGGCTACACCTTC,CASSLAEDNLLGYGYTF
TRBV7-2,once,TRBD1,TRBJ1-2,TGTGCCAGCAGCTTCGGTGGACAGGGAGTTAGCTATGGCTACACCTTC,CASSFGGQGVSYGYTF
TRBV27,-,TRBD1,TRBJ1-2,TGTGCCAGCAGTTTAAAGGGGGCAGACTATGGCTACACCTTC,CASSLKGADYGYTF
TRBV28,-,-,TRBJ2-4,TGTGCCACCGGAGCCTCAGCCAAAAACATTCAGTACTTC,CATGASAKNIQYF
TRBV28,-,-,TRBJ1-2,TGTGCCAGCAGTTTATCCCTCGGGGGGAGGATTGATGGCTACACCTTC,CASSLSLGGRIDGYTF
TRBV5-6,once,-,TRBJ2-7,TGTGCCAGCAGCTCAGGGGGGTGGTCACTCTACGAGCAGTACTTC,CASSSGGWSLYEQYF
TRBV7-9,-,-,TRBJ2-2,TGTGCCAGCAGCTTAAGCCCCGGGGAGCTGTTTTTT,CASSLSPGELFF